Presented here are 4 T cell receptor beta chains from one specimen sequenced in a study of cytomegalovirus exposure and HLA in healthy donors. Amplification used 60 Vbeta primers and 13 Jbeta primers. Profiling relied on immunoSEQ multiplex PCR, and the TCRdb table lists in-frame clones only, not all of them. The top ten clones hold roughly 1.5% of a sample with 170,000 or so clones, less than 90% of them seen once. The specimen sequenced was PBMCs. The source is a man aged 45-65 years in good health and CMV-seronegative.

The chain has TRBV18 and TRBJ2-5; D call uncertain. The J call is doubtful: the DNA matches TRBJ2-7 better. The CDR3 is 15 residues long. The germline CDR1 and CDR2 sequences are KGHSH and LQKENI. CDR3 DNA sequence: TGTGCCAGCTCACCAATCGCCGACTCTCCCTACGAGCAGTACTTC. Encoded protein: CASSPIADSPYEQYF.

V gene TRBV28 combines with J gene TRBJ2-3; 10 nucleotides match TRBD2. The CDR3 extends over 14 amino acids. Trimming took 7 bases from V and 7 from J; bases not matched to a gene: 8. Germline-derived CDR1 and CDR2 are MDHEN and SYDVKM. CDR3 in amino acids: CASTETSGFNTQYF. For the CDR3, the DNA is TGTGCCAGCACCGAGACTAGCGGGTTTAATACGCAGTATTTT.

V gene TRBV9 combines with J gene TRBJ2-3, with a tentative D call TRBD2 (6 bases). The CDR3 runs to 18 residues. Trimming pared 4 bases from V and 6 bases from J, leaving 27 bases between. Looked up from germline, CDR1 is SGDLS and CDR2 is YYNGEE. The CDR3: CASSKGGVLPSSADTQYF. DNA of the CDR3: TGTGCCAGCAGCAAAGGCGGGGTACTTCCCTCATCGGCGGATACGCAGTATTTT.

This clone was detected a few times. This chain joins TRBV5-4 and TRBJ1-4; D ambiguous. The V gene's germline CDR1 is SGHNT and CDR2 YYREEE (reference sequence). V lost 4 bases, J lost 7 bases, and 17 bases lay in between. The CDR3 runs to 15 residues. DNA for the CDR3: TGTGCCAGCAGCCCGGATGTCGGGGAGAGTGAAAAACTGTTTTTT. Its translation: CASSPDVGESEKLFF.